The rows below give T cell receptor beta chains drawn from one sample of a study of cytomegalovirus exposure and HLA in healthy donors. Method: immunoSEQ multiplex PCR; TCRdb's copy keeps in-frame clones and lacks some. The table records about 120,000 clones, around four fifths of them present only once. Sequencing input: PBMCs. Source of these receptors: a man between 60 and 70 years old in good health and CMV-seropositive. The CDR3 runs from the conserved cysteine through the conserved F or W. A D gene is named only where the DNA matches it firmly. Size is omitted from some rows. Given values are once, few, many or a class for expanded clones.

-,TRBJ2-2,TRBD1,TRBV5-8,CASSSNRGWQEKLFF,TGTGCCAGCAGCTCCAACAGGGGTTGGCAGGAGAAGCTGTTTTTT
-,TRBJ2-7,TRBD2,TRBV9,CASSPELAGGTYEQYF,TGTGCCAGCAGCCCCGAGTTAGCGGGAGGAACCTACGAGCAGTACTTC
once,TRBJ2-6,TRBD1,TRBV6-5,CASTADRGAGLTF,TGTGCCAGCACCGCGGACAGGGGAGCTGGCCTGACTTTC
-,TRBJ2-2,-,TRBV9,CASSPRGADTGELFF,TGTGCCAGCAGCCCCCGAGGAGCGGACACCGGGGAGCTGTTTTTT
few,TRBJ1-2,TRBD1,TRBV27,CASSYTGTAKGYGYTF,TGTGCCAGCAGTTATACCGGGACAGCTAAGGGCTATGGCTACACCTTC
few,TRBJ2-3,TRBD2,TRBV5-1,CASSLETSGTGTQYF,TGCGCCAGCAGCTTGGAGACTAGCGGGACGGGTACGCAGTATTTT
few,TRBJ2-1,-,TRBV5-5,CASSSLRGYNEQFF,TGTGCCAGCAGCTCGCTCAGGGGATACAATGAGCAGTTCTTC
-,TRBJ1-5,-,TRBV18,CASSQGVSSPQHF,TGTGCCAGCTCACAGGGGGTGTCCTCGCCCCAGCATTTT
-,TRBJ1-2,-,TRBV5-1,CASSFGGEGYTF,TGCGCCAGCAGCTTCGGGGGTGAGGGCTACACCTTC
-,TRBJ2-7,TRBD1,TRBV4-1,CASSQRTGTAVSYEQYF,TGCGCCAGCAGCCAACGGACCGGGACAGCGGTCTCCTACGAGCAGTACTTC
-,TRBJ2-1,TRBD2,TRBV5-1,CASSLTSGSANEQFF,TGCGCCAGCAGCTTGACTAGCGGCTCTGCGAATGAGCAGTTCTTC
-,TRBJ1-4,TRBD1,TRBV11-2,CASSQGGWGEKLFF,TGTGCCAGCAGCCAGGGGGGCTGGGGTGAAAAACTGTTTTTT
-,TRBJ2-5,-,TRBV19,CASSIGQQETQYF,TGTGCCAGTAGTATAGGGCAGCAAGAGACCCAGTACTTC
few,TRBJ1-2,-,TRBV6-1,CASSEGGHGYTF,TGTGCCAGCAGTGAGGGGGGTCATGGCTACACCTTC
-,TRBJ1-2,-,TRBV5-1,CASSFLRSGYTF,TGCGCCAGCAGCTTTCTGAGGTCGGGCTACACCTTC
-,TRBJ1-5,-,TRBV2,CASSEARQTNQPQHF,TGTGCCAGCAGTGAAGCTCGGCAGACAAATCAGCCCCAGCATTTT
-,TRBJ1-2,TRBD1,TRBV27,CASSLRGHGYTF,TGTGCCAGCAGTTTAAGGGGGCATGGCTACACCTTC
-,TRBJ2-1,TRBD1,TRBV6-4,CASRQGATSFNEQFF,TGTGCCAGCAGACAGGGGGCTACTTCCTTCAATGAGCAGTTCTTC
-,TRBJ2-7,-,TRBV30,CAWSRGLYEQYF,TGTGCCTGGAGCCGGGGTCTGTACGAGCAGTACTTC
-,TRBJ1-1,-,TRBV5-6,CASSPGDGNTEAFF,TGTGCCAGCAGTCCAGGGGACGGGAACACTGAAGCTTTCTTT
few,TRBJ1-1,-,TRBV11-2,CASRFSAGNTEAFF,TGTGCCAGCAGGTTCTCGGCGGGAAACACTGAAGCTTTCTTT
-,TRBJ1-1,TRBD1,TRBV2,CASSDGQGVTEAFF,TGTGCCAGCAGTGACGGGCAGGGGGTCACTGAAGCTTTCTTT
-,TRBJ2-5,-,TRBV2,CASRRDQETQYF,TGTGCCAGCCGACGGGATCAAGAGACCCAGTACTTC
-,TRBJ2-7,TRBD1,TRBV6-6,CASSPGTEYEQYF,TGTGCCAGCAGCCCCGGGACAGAGTACGAGCAGTACTTC
-,TRBJ1-5,TRBD1,TRBV7-2,CASSSRDRNQPQHF,TGTGCCAGCAGCTCCCGGGACAGGAATCAGCCCCAGCATTTT
-,TRBJ2-2,TRBD1,TRBV6-6,CASRPRQGVNTGELFF,TGTGCCAGCAGGCCAAGACAGGGGGTAAACACCGGGGAGCTGTTTTTT
-,TRBJ1-2,-,TRBV9,CASSLNQGNGYTF,TGTGCCAGCAGCCTTAACCAGGGGAACGGCTACACCTTC
-,TRBJ2-7,-,TRBV19,CASSPGLSYEQYF,TGTGCCAGTAGTCCGGGACTCTCCTACGAGCAGTACTTC
-,TRBJ2-3,TRBD2,TRBV6-1,CASSPRGGSDTQYF,TGTGCCAGCAGTCCGCGGGGGGGTTCGGATACGCAGTATTTT
-,TRBJ1-5,-,TRBV19,CASSSRGFHQPQHF,TGTGCCAGTAGTAGCAGAGGGTTTCATCAGCCCCAGCATTTT
few,TRBJ1-5,TRBD1,TRBV2,CASSNDRGLQPQHF,TGTGCCAGCAGCAACGACAGGGGGCTTCAGCCCCAGCATTTT
-,TRBJ1-5,-,TRBV10-3,CAISESKAPGNQPQHF,TGTGCCATCAGTGAGTCGAAGGCTCCCGGGAATCAGCCCCAGCATTTT
-,TRBJ2-1,-,TRBV7-8,CASSQTTIIRNEQFF,TGTGCCAGCAGCCAGACTACTATAATTCGAAATGAGCAGTTCTTC
few,TRBJ2-7,TRBD1,TRBV5-4,CASSGRTGPTYEQYF,TGTGCCAGCAGCGGTAGGACAGGGCCTACCTACGAGCAGTACTTC
-,TRBJ2-7,-,TRBV4-2,CASSQQTAGEQYF,TGTGCCAGCAGCCAACAAACGGCCGGGGAGCAGTACTTC
few,TRBJ2-3,-,TRBV30,CAGTPGTDTQYF,TGTGCCGGGACACCCGGGACAGATACGCAGTATTTT
-,TRBJ1-1,TRBD1,TRBV2,CASSENLQGASSGTEAFF,TGTGCCAGCAGTGAAAATCTACAGGGGGCGAGTAGCGGCACTGAAGCTTTCTTT
-,TRBJ1-3,TRBD1,TRBV30,CARQRGDRGLLGDTIYF,TGTGCCCGGCAGCGGGGGGACAGGGGACTCTTGGGGGACACCATATATTTT
-,TRBJ2-7,TRBD2,TRBV10-2,CASSAQRGHEQYF,TGCGCCAGCAGTGCCCAGCGGGGCCACGAGCAGTACTTC
-,TRBJ2-5,TRBD2,TRBV5-1,CASSLNGGLATQETQYF,TGCGCCAGCAGCTTGAATGGCGGACTAGCGACCCAAGAGACCCAGTACTTC
-,TRBJ1-4,-,TRBV2,CASSDDVQGEKLFF,TGTGCCAGCAGTGATGACGTCCAGGGTGAAAAACTGTTTTTT
-,TRBJ1-2,-,TRBV9,CASSVETAREGYTF,TGTGCCAGCAGCGTAGAGACAGCCCGGGAGGGCTACACCTTC
-,TRBJ2-7,-,TRBV28,CASLDNAYVNSEQYF,TGTGCCAGCCTTGACAACGCCTACGTCAACAGTGAGCAGTACTTC
-,TRBJ1-1,-,TRBV6-1,CASTRVWTEAFF,TGTGCCAGCACGCGGGTGTGGACTGAAGCTTTCTTT
-,TRBJ2-1,-,TRBV7-3,CASSLLGDEQFF,TGTGCCAGCAGCTTACTCGGGGATGAGCAGTTCTTC
few,TRBJ2-1,-,TRBV5-1,CASSLVLTRSINEQFF,TGCGCCAGCAGCTTGGTGTTAACTCGTTCGATCAATGAGCAGTTCTTC
few,TRBJ2-5,-,TRBV4-1,CASSQDLGEETQYF,TGCGCCAGCAGCCAAGATTTGGGAGAAGAGACCCAGTACTTC
-,TRBJ1-1,-,TRBV14,CASSQDRGAEAFF,TGTGCCAGCAGCCAAGATCGGGGGGCTGAAGCTTTCTTT
-,TRBJ2-6,TRBD1,TRBV7-6,CASSFPTGGAGANVLTF,TGTGCCAGCAGCTTTCCGACAGGGGGCGCTGGGGCCAACGTCCTGACTTTC
-,TRBJ1-2,-,TRBV5-5,CASSLEAGRYGYTF,TGTGCCAGCAGCTTGGAGGCAGGCCGCTATGGCTACACCTTC
-,TRBJ2-5,TRBD1,TRBV13,CASSYFTGGETQYF,TGTGCCAGCAGCTACTTCACAGGGGGAGAGACCCAGTACTTC
-,TRBJ2-2,TRBD1,TRBV19,CASSKRQGSGPYYTGELFF,TGTGCCAGTAGTAAACGACAGGGGTCAGGACCTTACTACACCGGGGAGCTGTTTTTT